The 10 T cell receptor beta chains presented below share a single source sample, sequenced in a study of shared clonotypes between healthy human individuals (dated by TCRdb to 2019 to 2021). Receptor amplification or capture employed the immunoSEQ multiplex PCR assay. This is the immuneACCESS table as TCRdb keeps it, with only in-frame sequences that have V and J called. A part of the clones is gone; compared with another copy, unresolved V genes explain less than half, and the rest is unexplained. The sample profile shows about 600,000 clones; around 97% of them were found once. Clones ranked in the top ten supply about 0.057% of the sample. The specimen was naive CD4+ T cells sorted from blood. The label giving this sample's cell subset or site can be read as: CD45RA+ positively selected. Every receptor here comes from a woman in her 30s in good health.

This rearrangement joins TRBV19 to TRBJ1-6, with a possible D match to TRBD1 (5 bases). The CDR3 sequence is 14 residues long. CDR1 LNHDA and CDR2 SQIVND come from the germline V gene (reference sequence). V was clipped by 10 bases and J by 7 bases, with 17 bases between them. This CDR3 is CATGEGGSNSPLHF. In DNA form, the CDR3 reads TGTGCCACGGGGGAGGGCGGATCAAATTCACCCCTCCACTTT.

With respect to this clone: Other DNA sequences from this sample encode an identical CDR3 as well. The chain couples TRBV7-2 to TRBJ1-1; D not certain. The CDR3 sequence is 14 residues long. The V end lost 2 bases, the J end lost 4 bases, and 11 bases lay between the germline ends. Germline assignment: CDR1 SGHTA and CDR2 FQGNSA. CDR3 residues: CASSLSGGVTEAFF. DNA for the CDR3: TGTGCCAGCAGCTTATCCGGTGGGGTCACTGAAGCTTTCTTT.

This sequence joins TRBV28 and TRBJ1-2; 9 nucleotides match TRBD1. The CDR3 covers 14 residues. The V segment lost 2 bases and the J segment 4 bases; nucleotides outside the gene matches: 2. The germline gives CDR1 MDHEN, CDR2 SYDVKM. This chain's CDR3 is CASSLADRGYGYTF. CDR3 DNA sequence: TGTGCCAGCAGTTTAGCGGACAGGGGCTATGGCTACACCTTC.

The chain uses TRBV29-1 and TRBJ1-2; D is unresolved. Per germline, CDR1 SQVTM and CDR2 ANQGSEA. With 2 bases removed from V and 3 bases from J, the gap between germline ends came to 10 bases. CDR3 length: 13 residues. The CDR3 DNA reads TGCAGCGTTGAAAGCCAGAAGGACTATGGCTACACCTTC. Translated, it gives CSVESQKDYGYTF.

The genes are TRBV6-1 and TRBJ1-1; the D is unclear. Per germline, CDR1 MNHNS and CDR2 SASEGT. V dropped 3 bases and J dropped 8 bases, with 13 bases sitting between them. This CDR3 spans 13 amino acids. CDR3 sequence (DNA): TGTGCCAGCAGTGAGCGGACGCTCGACGAAGCTTTCTTT. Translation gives CASSERTLDEAFF.

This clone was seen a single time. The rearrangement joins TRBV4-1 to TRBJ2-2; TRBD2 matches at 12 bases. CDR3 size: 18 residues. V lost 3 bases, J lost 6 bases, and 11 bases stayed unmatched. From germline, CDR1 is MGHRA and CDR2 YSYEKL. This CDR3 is CASSQRTSGKTGAGELFF. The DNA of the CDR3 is TGCGCCAGCAGCCAGAGGACTAGCGGGAAGACCGGAGCCGGGGAGCTGTTTTTT.

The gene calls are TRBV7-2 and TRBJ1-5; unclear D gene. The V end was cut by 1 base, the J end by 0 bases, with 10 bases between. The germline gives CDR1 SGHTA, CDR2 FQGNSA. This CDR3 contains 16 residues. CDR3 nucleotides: TGTGCCAGCAGCTTAGAGTACAGAAGTAGCAATCAGCCCCAGCATTTT. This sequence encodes CASSLEYRSSNQPQHF.

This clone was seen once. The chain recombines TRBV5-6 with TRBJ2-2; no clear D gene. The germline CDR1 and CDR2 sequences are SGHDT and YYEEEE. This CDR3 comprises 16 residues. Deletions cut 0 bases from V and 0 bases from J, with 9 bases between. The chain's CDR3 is CASSLERRPNTGELFF. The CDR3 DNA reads TGTGCCAGCAGCTTGGAACGGCGGCCGAACACCGGGGAGCTGTTTTTT.

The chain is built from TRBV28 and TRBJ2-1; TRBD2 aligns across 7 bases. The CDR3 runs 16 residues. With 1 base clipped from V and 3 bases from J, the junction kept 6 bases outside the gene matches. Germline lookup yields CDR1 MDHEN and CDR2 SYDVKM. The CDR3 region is CASSLLGGRIYNEQFF. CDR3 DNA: TGTGCCAGCAGTTTATTGGGGGGGAGGATCTACAATGAGCAGTTCTTC.

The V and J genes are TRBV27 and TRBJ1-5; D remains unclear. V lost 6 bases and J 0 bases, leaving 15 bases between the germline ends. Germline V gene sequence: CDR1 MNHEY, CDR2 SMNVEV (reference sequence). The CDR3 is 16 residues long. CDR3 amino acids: CASSPTRSPSNQPQHF. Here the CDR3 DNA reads TGTGCCAGCAGCCCCACGCGGTCTCCTAGCAATCAGCCCCAGCATTTT.